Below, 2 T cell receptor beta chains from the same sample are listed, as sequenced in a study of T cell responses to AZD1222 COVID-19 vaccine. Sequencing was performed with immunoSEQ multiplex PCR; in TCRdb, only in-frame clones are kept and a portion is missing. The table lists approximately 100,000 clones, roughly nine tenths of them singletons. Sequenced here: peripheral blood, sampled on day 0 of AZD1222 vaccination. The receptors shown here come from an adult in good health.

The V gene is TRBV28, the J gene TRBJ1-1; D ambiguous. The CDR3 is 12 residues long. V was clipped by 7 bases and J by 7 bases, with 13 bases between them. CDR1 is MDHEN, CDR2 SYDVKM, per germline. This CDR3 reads CASTRAEIEAFF. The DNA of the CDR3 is TGTGCCAGCACCCGTGCCGAAATTGAAGCTTTCTTT.

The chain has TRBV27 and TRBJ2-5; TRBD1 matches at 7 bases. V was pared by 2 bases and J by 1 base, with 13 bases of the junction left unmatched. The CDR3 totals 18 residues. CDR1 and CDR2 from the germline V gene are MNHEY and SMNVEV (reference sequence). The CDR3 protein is CASSLGGTAHLLQETQYF. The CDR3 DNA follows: TGTGCCAGCAGTTTAGGTGGGACAGCTCACCTCCTCCAAGAGACCCAGTACTTC.